These 32 T cell receptor beta chains originate from one sample sequenced in a study of shared clonotypes between healthy human individuals. Data came from immunoSEQ multiplex PCR; TCRdb stores just in-frame clones and leaves some out. The sample records 2 million to 2.5 million clones, 85% to 95% being singletons. Selected positively for CCR7 and CD45RO-negative, naive CD8 cells excluded terminally differentiated effector memory CD45RA+ cells. Sequenced input: naive CD8+ T cells from PBMCs. Source of these receptors: a man aged 18 to 29 in good health. Some clones in this sample may be carry-over from other donors' samples.

This clone was seen a single time. The rearrangement links TRBV11-2 to TRBJ2-7, with 9 bases lining up with TRBD2. The germline V gene has CDR1 SGHAT and CDR2 FQNNGV. This CDR3 has 17 residues. J was trimmed by 3 bases and V by 1 base; bases with no gene match: 10. This CDR3 reads CASSLVEAGGNLYEQYF. The CDR3 DNA reads TGTGCCAGCAGCTTAGTGGAGGCGGGGGGGAATCTCTACGAGCAGTACTTC.

The chain employs TRBV7-6 and TRBJ2-1; D is perhaps TRBD2 (5 bases). Germline loops: CDR1 SGHVS, CDR2 FNYEAQ. The CDR3 spans 15 residues. V was cut by 3 bases and J by 0 bases, with 9 bases left in between. CDR3 coding DNA: TGTGCCAGCAGCTTGGCTAGCAGCTCCTACAATGAGCAGTTCTTC. This codes for CASSLASSSYNEQFF.

This rearrangement joins TRBV15 to TRBJ2-1; the match to TRBD1 covers 10 bases. From germline, CDR1 is LNHNV and CDR2 YYDKDF (reference sequence). The CDR3 runs to 16 residues. Germline trimming cut 0 bases from V and 5 bases from J; bases unmatched to any gene: 4. CDR3 DNA sequence: TGTGCCACCAGCAGAGATCGGGACAGGGGCGACAATGAGCAGTTCTTC. Translation gives CATSRDRDRGDNEQFF.

V usage is TRBV5-1 and J usage is TRBJ2-7, with D unclear. The germline V and J ends were trimmed by 0 bases and 0 bases, with 13 bases remaining between them. CDR1 is SGHRS, CDR2 YFSETQ, per germline. There are 16 residues in the CDR3. Here the CDR3 reads CASSLERSGFSYEQYF. The CDR3 DNA reads as TGCGCCAGCAGCTTGGAACGCTCCGGGTTCTCCTACGAGCAGTACTTC. Variable domain in full (rest from reference TRBV5-1 and TRBJ2-7): KAGVTQTPRYLIKTRGQQVTLSCSPISGHRSVSWYQQTPGQGLQFLFEYFSETQRNKGNFPGRFSGRQFSNSRSEMNVSTLELGDSALYLCASSLERSGFSYEQYFGPGTRLTVT.

In regard to this clone: This CDR3 is also generated by other DNA sequences in the sample. The chain couples TRBV19 to TRBJ2-1; D assignment may be TRBD1 or TRBD2 (6 bases each). Looked up from germline, CDR1 is LNHDA and CDR2 is SQIVND (reference sequence). Trimming shortened V by 0 bases and J by 2 bases, and 8 bases separated the two germline ends. This CDR3 contains 15 residues. The chain's CDR3 is CASSIDRGPYNEQFF. The DNA for the CDR3 is TGTGCCAGTAGTATAGATCGGGGGCCCTACAATGAGCAGTTCTTC. Based on the CDR3 plus reference TRBV19 and TRBJ2-1, the full variable domain is DGGITQSPKYLFRKEGQNVTLSCEQNLNHDAMYWYRQDPGQGLRLIYYSQIVNDFQKGDIAEGYSVSREKKESFPLTVTSAQKNPTAFYLCASSIDRGPYNEQFFGPGTRLTVL.

The chain combines TRBV7-2 with TRBJ2-1; 14 bases are shared with TRBD2. The CDR3 is 16 amino acids. Looked up from germline, CDR1 is SGHTA and CDR2 is FQGNSA. With V trimmed by 5 bases and J by 5 bases, 5 bases remained unmatched. The CDR3: CASSRTSGRTNNEQFF. The CDR3 bases are TGTGCCAGCAGCCGGACTAGCGGGAGGACGAACAATGAGCAGTTCTTC. Together with reference TRBV7-2 and TRBJ2-1, the CDR3 gives the full variable domain: GAGVSQSPSNKVTEKGKDVELRCDPISGHTALYWYRQSLGQGLEFLIYFQGNSAPDKSGLPSDRFSAERTGGSVSTLTIQRTQQEDSAVYLCASSRTSGRTNNEQFFGPGTRLTVL.

This chain connects TRBV11-2 to TRBJ2-7, with D possibly being TRBD2 (6 bases). There are 13 residues in the CDR3. V was shortened by 7 bases and J by 4 bases, with 14 bases between the two germline ends. CDR1 and CDR2 from the germline V gene are SGHAT and FQNNGV. The CDR3 spells CASIDGSTYEQYF. The CDR3 bases are TGTGCCAGCATTGACGGGAGTACTTACGAGCAGTACTTC. The whole variable domain, filled in from reference TRBV11-2 and TRBJ2-7, reads EAGVAQSPRYKIIEKRQSVAFWCNPISGHATLYWYQQILGQGPKLLIQFQNNGVVDDSQLPKDRFSAERLKGVDSTLKIQPAKLEDSAVYLCASIDGSTYEQYFGPGTRLTVT.

Details on this clone: This sample includes further DNA sequences coding for the same CDR3. The chain couples TRBV27 to TRBJ2-7; 9 bases match TRBD1. Germline assignment: CDR1 MNHEY and CDR2 SMNVEV (reference sequence). The length of the CDR3 is 15 residues. V was pared by 6 bases and J by 3 bases, with 9 bases of the junction left unmatched. CDR3 residues: CASRPTGTGLYEQYF. For the CDR3, the DNA is TGTGCCAGCAGACCCACCGGGACAGGGCTCTACGAGCAGTACTTC.

This chain uses TRBV6-1 with TRBJ2-7; unclear D gene. The CDR3 totals 16 residues. Germline V gene data show CDR1 as MNHNS and CDR2 as SASEGT. Between the trimmed V and J ends, which lost 2 bases and 2 bases, there was a span of 16 bases. The CDR3 protein is CASSEWRTLKAYEQYF. The CDR3 DNA sequence: TGTGCCAGCAGTGAATGGCGTACCCTCAAGGCCTACGAGCAGTACTTC.

Note on this clone: Other DNA sequences in this sample translate to the same CDR3. J is TRBJ2-7 and V is TRBV11-2; D might be TRBD1 (6 bases). CDR1 SGHAT and CDR2 FQNNGV come from the germline V gene. The V end lost 5 bases, the J end lost 4 bases, and 12 bases lay between the germline ends. The CDR3 runs to 13 residues. The DNA for the CDR3 is TGTGCCAGCAGCACCGGGACACCATACGAGCAGTACTTC. It specifies CASSTGTPYEQYF.

V gene TRBV9 combines with J gene TRBJ1-1; TRBD1 matches at 7 bases. The CDR3 sequence is 14 residues long. V shed 6 bases and J 1 base; nucleotides not matched to a gene: 6. Germline CDR1 SGDLS, CDR2 YYNGEE. The CDR3 is CASKGAGGNTEAFF. CDR3 sequence (DNA): TGTGCCAGCAAGGGGGCAGGAGGGAACACTGAAGCTTTCTTT. Drawing the rest from reference TRBV9 and TRBJ1-1, the complete variable domain is DSGVTQTPKHLITATGQRVTLRCSPRSGDLSVYWYQQSLDQGLQFLIQYYNGEERAKGNILERFSAQQFPDLHSELNLSSLELGDSALYFCASKGAGGNTEAFFGQGTRLTVV.

The genes are TRBV10-2 and TRBJ1-1, with 8 bases aligning to TRBD1. Germline lookup yields CDR1 WSHSY and CDR2 SAAADI. The CDR3 consists of 12 residues. V shed 7 bases, J shed 8 bases, and the junction held 6 bases outside the gene matches. The CDR3 bases are TGCGCCAGCACCTCAGGGGGCTCGGAAGCTTTCTTT. This gives the protein CASTSGGSEAFF.

This rearrangement joins TRBV7-9 to TRBJ1-2, with 9 bases that match TRBD1. With V trimmed by 4 bases and J by 7 bases, 4 bases remained unmatched. CDR3 length: 13 amino acids. Germline V lookup: CDR1 SEHNR, CDR2 FQNEAQ (reference sequence). CDR3 loop: CASSSGTGFGYTF. As DNA, the CDR3 is TGTGCCAGCAGCTCCGGGACAGGGTTTGGCTACACCTTC.

The chain uses TRBV28 and TRBJ2-2; D gene unclear. V was pared by 8 bases and J by 5 bases, with 6 bases between. Germline CDR1 and CDR2: MDHEN and SYDVKM. This CDR3 is 11 amino acids long. CDR3 in amino acids: CASHWTGELFF. CDR3 sequence (DNA): TGTGCCAGCCATTGGACCGGGGAGCTGTTTTTT.

The V gene is TRBV9, the J gene TRBJ1-1; D is ambiguous. This CDR3 region has 14 residues. Germline loops: CDR1 SGDLS, CDR2 YYNGEE. Trimming shortened V by 4 bases and J by 3 bases, and 13 bases separated the two germline ends. In DNA, the CDR3 is TGTGCCAGCAGCCCGAGCTTAAAGGACACTGAAGCTTTCTTT. It codes for CASSPSLKDTEAFF.

CDR3 amino acids: CASSEWGSGELFF. The CDR3 coding sequence is TGCGCCAGCTCGGAGTGGGGGTCCGGGGAGCTGTTTTTT. V is TRBV4-3 and J is TRBJ2-2; D is perhaps TRBD1 or TRBD2 (5 bases each). With 8 bases removed from V and 6 bases from J, the gap between germline ends came to 13 bases. Germline loops: CDR1 LGHNA, CDR2 YSLEER. CDR3 length: 13 residues.

This chain's CDR3 is CASSQDTGAWTEAFF. In DNA, the CDR3 is TGCGCCAGCAGCCAAGATACGGGGGCATGGACTGAAGCTTTCTTT. The chain has TRBV4-3 and TRBJ1-1; maybe TRBD1 (6 bases). Germline V gene sequence: CDR1 LGHNA, CDR2 YSLEER. This CDR3 is built from 15 residues. Trimming removed 0 bases from V and 5 bases from J, with 13 bases in between.

The chain has TRBV4-1 and TRBJ1-1, with TRBD1 as a possible D gene (5 bases). Deletions cut 8 bases from V and 11 bases from J, with 15 bases between. Germline V lookup: CDR1 MGHRA, CDR2 YSYEKL. The CDR3 contains 11 residues. The CDR3 DNA reads TGCGCCAGCTCCCAGGGTTTGGTGGCTTTCTTT. Its translation: CASSQGLVAFF.

The gene calls are TRBV29-1 and TRBJ2-5; tentative D call: TRBD2 (6 bases). The CDR3 runs 16 residues. The germline gives CDR1 SQVTM, CDR2 ANQGSEA. V lost 0 bases and J lost 9, with 23 bases in between. This chain's CDR3 is CSVEDLFWAGSAAQYF. The CDR3 DNA follows: TGCAGCGTTGAAGACCTATTCTGGGCGGGGTCGGCGGCCCAGTACTTC. The full variable domain, rest sourced from reference TRBV29-1 and TRBJ2-5, is SAVISQKPSRDICQRGTSLTIQCQVDSQVTMMFWYRQQPGQSLTLIATANQGSEATYESGFVIDKFPISRPNLTFSTLTVSNMSPEDSSIYLCSVEDLFWAGSAAQYFGPGTRLLVL.

The V and J genes are TRBV27 and TRBJ2-1; weak D call: TRBD2 (7 bases). This CDR3 comprises 14 residues. V was cut by 7 bases and J by 9 bases, with 19 bases left in between. Germline V gives CDR1 MNHEY, CDR2 SMNVEV (reference sequence). CDR3 residues: CASIGGGPRGEQFF. The CDR3 DNA follows: TGTGCCAGCATAGGGGGAGGGCCGAGGGGTGAGCAGTTCTTC.

The V gene is TRBV7-6, the J gene TRBJ1-2; D uncertain. Germline V CDR1 and CDR2: SGHVS, FNYEAQ. The CDR3 is 13 residues long. V was trimmed by 5 bases and J by 1 base, leaving 8 bases between them. CDR3 region: CASSQTDNYGYTF. CDR3 DNA sequence: TGTGCCAGCAGCCAGACCGATAACTATGGCTACACCTTC.

V usage is TRBV28 and J usage is TRBJ1-2; 9 bases map to TRBD1. Looked up from germline, CDR1 is MDHEN and CDR2 is SYDVKM. With 2 bases clipped from V and 4 bases from J, the junction kept 5 bases outside the gene matches. The CDR3 has 15 residues. CDR3 region: CASSLEGQGLYGYTF. The CDR3 DNA reads as TGTGCCAGCAGTTTAGAGGGACAGGGCCTCTATGGCTACACCTTC.

Turning to this clone: The same CDR3 can be traced to other DNA sequences in this sample. The chain joins TRBV11-2 to TRBJ2-7, with D maybe TRBD2 (5 bases). CDR3 length equals 13 residues. Germline V lookup: CDR1 SGHAT, CDR2 FQNNGV. Trimming removed 3 bases from V and 3 bases from J, with 9 bases in between. The CDR3 is CASSLAGRYEQYF. CDR3 in DNA: TGTGCCAGCAGCTTGGCGGGCCGCTACGAGCAGTACTTC.

The V gene is TRBV19, the J gene TRBJ2-4; 8 bases are shared with TRBD2. Germline V gene data show CDR1 as LNHDA and CDR2 as SQIVND (reference sequence). Trimming took 0 bases from V and 0 from J; bases not matched to a gene: 7. CDR3 length: 18 amino acids. CDR3 in amino acids: CASSIDREGLLAKNIQYF. DNA of the CDR3: TGTGCCAGTAGTATAGATCGGGAGGGGCTCCTAGCCAAAAACATTCAGTACTTC.

The chain has TRBV30 and TRBJ1-1; D may be TRBD1 (6 bases). Germline V gene sequence: CDR1 GTSNPN, CDR2 SVGIG (reference sequence). The CDR3 covers 13 residues. Trimming pared 1 base from V and 3 bases from J, leaving 9 bases between. The CDR3 DNA follows: TGTGCCTGGAGTGGGGGGCATTACACTGAAGCTTTCTTT. It yields the protein CAWSGGHYTEAFF.

The rearrangement links TRBV6-1 to TRBJ1-2; no reliable D call. This CDR3 contains 14 residues. Germline V gene sequence: CDR1 MNHNS, CDR2 SASEGT. V lost 1 base, J lost 4 bases, and 10 bases lay in between. CDR3 DNA sequence: TGTGCCAGCAGTGAAGAGGGCAGGACCTATGGCTACACCTTC. Translated: CASSEEGRTYGYTF.

CDR3 residues: CASSQRTGLLYGYTF. CDR3 bases: TGCGCCAGCAGCCAGAGGACAGGGCTGCTCTATGGCTACACCTTC. V and J are TRBV4-3 and TRBJ1-2; TRBD1 matches 8 bases. The CDR3 is made up of 15 amino acids. Germline-derived CDR1 and CDR2 are LGHNA and YSLEER. The ends lost 3 bases at V and 4 bases at J; junction bases unmatched: 7.

The chain carries TRBV4-2 and TRBJ2-3; 15 bases match TRBD2. CDR1 is LGHNA, CDR2 YNFKEQ, per germline. V trimming: 4 bases; J trimming: 4 bases; junction bases outside the gene matches: 6. The CDR3 sequence is 17 residues long. Written as DNA, the CDR3 is TGTGCCAGCAGCCTTACGGGGACTAGCGGGAGGTCAGATACGCAGTATTTT. As protein: CASSLTGTSGRSDTQYF.

V gene TRBV27 combines with J gene TRBJ1-5; the D is unclear. CDR3 length: 14 residues. Germline CDR1 and CDR2: MNHEY and SMNVEV (reference sequence). V lost 2 bases to trimming and J lost 4 bases, with 9 bases between them. The CDR3 loop is CASSLLQSNQPQHF. As DNA, the CDR3 is TGTGCCAGCAGTTTACTACAGTCGAATCAGCCCCAGCATTTT.

The V gene is TRBV27, the J gene TRBJ2-1, with D perhaps matching TRBD1 (6 bases). The germline V and J ends were trimmed by 2 bases and 6 bases, with 11 bases remaining between them. This CDR3 spans 14 amino acids. Germline V gene sequence: CDR1 MNHEY, CDR2 SMNVEV (reference sequence). DNA for the CDR3: TGTGCCAGCAGTTTAGGTGGGGGCCTCAATGAGCAGTTCTTC. Translated, it gives CASSLGGGLNEQFF.

CDR3 loop: CASSPRTSGPSYNEQFF. The CDR3 nucleotides read TGTGCCAGCAGCCCCCGGACTAGCGGGCCCTCCTACAATGAGCAGTTCTTC. The V gene is TRBV28, the J gene TRBJ2-1, with 11 bases that match TRBD2. J was trimmed by 0 bases and V by 6 bases; bases with no gene match: 7. The germline V gene has CDR1 MDHEN and CDR2 SYDVKM. This CDR3 is built from 17 residues.

J is TRBJ2-7 and V is TRBV5-5; D gene uncertain. The CDR3 has 15 amino acids. Germline CDR1 reads SGHKS; CDR2 reads YYEKEE (reference sequence). V lost 0 bases to trimming and J lost 2 bases, with 12 bases between them. DNA for the CDR3: TGTGCCAGCAGCTTGGTACAAACAAGAGCCTACGAGCAGTACTTC. This translates into CASSLVQTRAYEQYF.